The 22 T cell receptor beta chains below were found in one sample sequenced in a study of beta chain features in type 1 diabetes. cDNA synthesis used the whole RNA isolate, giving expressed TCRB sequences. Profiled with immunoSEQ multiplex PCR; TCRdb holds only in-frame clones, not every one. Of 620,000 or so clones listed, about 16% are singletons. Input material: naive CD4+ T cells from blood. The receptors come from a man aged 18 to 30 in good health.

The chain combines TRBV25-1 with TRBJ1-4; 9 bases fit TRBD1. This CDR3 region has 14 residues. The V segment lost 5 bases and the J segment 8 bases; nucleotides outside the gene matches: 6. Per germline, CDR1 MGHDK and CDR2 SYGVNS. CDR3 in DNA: TGTGCCAGCAGTCGACAGGGGGGAGCAGAAAAACTGTTTTTT. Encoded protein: CASSRQGGAEKLFF.

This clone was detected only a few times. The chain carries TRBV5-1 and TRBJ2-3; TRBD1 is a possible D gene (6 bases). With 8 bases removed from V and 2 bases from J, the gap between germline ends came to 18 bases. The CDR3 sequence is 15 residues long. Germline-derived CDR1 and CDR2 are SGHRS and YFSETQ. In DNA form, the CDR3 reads TGCGCCAGTGGGAGTCGAGGACAGATCACAGATACGCAGTATTTT. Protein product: CASGSRGQITDTQYF.

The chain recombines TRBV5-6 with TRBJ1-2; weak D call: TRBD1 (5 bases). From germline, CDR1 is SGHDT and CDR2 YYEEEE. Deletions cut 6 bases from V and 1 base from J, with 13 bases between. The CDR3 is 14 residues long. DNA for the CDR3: TGTGCCAGCACCCTTTGGGGACTTAACTATGGCTACACCTTC. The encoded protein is CASTLWGLNYGYTF. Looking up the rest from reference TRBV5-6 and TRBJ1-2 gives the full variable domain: DAGVTQSPTHLIKTRGQQVTLRCSPKSGHDTVSWYQQALGQGPQFIFQYYEEEERQRGNFPDRFSGHQFPNYSSELNVNALLLGDSALYLCASTLWGLNYGYTFGSGTRLTVV.

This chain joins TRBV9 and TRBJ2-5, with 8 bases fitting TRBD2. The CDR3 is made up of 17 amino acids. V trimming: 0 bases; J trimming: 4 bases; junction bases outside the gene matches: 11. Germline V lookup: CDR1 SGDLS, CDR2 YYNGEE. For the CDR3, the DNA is TGTGCCAGCAGCGTAGCTGTTCGAGGGACTAGACCAGAGACCCAGTACTTC. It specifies CASSVAVRGTRPETQYF.

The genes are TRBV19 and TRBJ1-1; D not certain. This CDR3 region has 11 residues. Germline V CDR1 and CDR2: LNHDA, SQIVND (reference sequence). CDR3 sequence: CGEGWVTEAFF. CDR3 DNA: TGTGGCGAGGGATGGGTCACTGAAGCTTTCTTT.

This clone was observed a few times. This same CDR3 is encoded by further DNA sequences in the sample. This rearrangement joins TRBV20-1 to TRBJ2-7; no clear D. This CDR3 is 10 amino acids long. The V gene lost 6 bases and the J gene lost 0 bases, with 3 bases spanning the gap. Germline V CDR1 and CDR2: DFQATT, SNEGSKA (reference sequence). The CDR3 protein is CSASSYEQYF. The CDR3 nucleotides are TGCAGTGCCTCCTCCTACGAGCAGTACTTC.

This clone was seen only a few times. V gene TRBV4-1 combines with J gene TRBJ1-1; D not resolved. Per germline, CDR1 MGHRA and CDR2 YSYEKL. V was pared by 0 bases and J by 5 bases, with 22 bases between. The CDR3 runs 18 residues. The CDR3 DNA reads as TGCGCCAGCAGCCAAGATAGAATTGGTGGAAGGTTCAGAACTGAAGCTTTCTTT. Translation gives CASSQDRIGGRFRTEAFF.

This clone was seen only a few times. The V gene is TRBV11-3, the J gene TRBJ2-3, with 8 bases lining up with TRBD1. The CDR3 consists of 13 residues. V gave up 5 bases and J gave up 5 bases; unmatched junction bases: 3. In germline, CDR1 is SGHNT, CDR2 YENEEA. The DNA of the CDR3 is TGTGCCAGCAGCCAACAGGGGGGAGATACGCAGTATTTT. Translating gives CASSQQGGDTQYF. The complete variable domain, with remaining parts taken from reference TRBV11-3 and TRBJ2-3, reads EAGVVQSPRYKIIEKKQPVAFWCNPISGHNTLYWYLQNLGQGPELLIRYENEEAVDDSQLPKDRFSAERLKGVDSTLKIQPAELGDSAVYLCASSQQGGDTQYFGPGTRLTVL.

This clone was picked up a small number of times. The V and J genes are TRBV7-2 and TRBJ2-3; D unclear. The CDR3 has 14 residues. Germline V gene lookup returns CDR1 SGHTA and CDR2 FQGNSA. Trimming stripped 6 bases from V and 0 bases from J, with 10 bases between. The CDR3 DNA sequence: TGTGCCAGCAGGTGGGCCCTAAGCACAGATACGCAGTATTTT. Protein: CASRWALSTDTQYF.

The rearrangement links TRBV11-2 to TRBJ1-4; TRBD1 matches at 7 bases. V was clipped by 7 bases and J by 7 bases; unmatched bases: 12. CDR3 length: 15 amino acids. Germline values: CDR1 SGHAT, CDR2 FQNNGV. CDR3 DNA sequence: TGTGCCAGCACCTCTCTGCGACAGGGATTTGAAAAACTGTTTTTT. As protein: CASTSLRQGFEKLFF.

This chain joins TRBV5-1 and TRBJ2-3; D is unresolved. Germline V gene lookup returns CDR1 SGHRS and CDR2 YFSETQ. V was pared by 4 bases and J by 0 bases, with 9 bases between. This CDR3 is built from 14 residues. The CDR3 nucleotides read TGCGCCAGCAGCGCGACTCGTAGCACAGATACGCAGTATTTT. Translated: CASSATRSTDTQYF. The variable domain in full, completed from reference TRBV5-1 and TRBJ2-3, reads KAGVTQTPRYLIKTRGQQVTLSCSPISGHRSVSWYQQTPGQGLQFLFEYFSETQRNKGNFPGRFSGRQFSNSRSEMNVSTLELGDSALYLCASSATRSTDTQYFGPGTRLTVL.

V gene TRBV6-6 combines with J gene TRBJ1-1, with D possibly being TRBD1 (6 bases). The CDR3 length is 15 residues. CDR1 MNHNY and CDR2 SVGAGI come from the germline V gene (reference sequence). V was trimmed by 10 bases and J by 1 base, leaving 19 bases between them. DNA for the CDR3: TGTGCCACCACACTGCCAGGGGTGAAGAACACTGAAGCTTTCTTT. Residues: CATTLPGVKNTEAFF.

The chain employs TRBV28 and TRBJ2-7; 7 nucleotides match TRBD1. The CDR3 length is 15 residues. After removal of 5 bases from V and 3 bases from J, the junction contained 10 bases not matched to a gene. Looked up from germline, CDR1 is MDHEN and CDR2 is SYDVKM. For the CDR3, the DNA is TGTGCCAGCAGTGTCTGGACAGGCAACCTCTACGAGCAGTACTTC. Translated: CASSVWTGNLYEQYF.

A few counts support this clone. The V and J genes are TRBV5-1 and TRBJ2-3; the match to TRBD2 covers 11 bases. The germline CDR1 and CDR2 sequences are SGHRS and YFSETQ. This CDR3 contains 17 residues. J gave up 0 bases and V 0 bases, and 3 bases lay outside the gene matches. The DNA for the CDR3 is TGCGCCAGCAGCTTGGGGGGACTAGCGGCGAGCACAGATACGCAGTATTTT. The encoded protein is CASSLGGLAASTDTQYF.

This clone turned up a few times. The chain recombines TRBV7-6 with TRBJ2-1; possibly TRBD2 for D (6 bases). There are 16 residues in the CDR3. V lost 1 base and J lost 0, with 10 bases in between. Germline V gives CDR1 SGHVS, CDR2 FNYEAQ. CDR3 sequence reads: CASSLGAGHSYNEQFF. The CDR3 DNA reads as TGTGCCAGCAGCTTAGGTGCGGGGCACTCCTACAATGAGCAGTTCTTC.

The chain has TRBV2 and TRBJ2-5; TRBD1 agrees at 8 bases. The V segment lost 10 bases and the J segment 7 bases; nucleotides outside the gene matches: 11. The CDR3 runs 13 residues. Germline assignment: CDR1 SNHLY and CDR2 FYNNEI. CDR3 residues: CATDRTGKATQYF. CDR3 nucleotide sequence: TGTGCCACAGATAGGACAGGGAAGGCGACCCAGTACTTC.

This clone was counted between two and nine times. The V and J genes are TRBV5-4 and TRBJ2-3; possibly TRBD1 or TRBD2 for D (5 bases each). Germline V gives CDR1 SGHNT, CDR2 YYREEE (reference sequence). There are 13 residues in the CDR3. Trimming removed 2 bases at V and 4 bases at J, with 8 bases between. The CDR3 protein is CASSFPGPDTQYF. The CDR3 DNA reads TGTGCCAGCAGCTTCCCGGGGCCAGATACGCAGTATTTT.

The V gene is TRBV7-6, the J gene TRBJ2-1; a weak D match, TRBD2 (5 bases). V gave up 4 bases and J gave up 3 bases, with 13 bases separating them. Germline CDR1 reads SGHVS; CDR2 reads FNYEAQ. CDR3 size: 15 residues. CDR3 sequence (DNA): TGTGCCAGCAGCTCCTCTGACTACCTCTACAATGAGCAGTTCTTC. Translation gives CASSSSDYLYNEQFF.

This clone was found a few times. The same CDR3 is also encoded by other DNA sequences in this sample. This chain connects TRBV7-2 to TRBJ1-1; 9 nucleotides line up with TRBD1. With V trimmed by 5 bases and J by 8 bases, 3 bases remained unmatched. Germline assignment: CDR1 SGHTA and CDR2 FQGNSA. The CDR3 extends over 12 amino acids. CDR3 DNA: TGTGCCAGCAGCCCAACAGGGGGCGAAGCTTTCTTT. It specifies CASSPTGGEAFF.

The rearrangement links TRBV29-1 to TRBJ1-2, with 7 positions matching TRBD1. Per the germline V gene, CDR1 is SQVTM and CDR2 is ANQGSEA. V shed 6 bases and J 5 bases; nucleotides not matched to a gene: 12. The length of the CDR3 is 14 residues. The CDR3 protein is CSVGLPGQLYGYTF. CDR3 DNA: TGCAGCGTGGGCCTCCCGGGACAGCTATATGGCTACACCTTC.

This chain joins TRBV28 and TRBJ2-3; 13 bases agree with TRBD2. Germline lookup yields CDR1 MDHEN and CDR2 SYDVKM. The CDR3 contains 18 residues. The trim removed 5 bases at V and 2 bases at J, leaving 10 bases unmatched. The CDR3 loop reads CASSPYLTSGGLTDTQYF. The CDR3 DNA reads TGTGCCAGCAGTCCCTATTTGACTAGCGGGGGGCTCACAGATACGCAGTATTTT. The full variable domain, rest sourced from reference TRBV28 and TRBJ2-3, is DVKVTQSSRYLVKRTGEKVFLECVQDMDHENMFWYRQDPGLGLRLIYFSYDVKMKEKGDIPEGYSVSREKKERFSLILESASTNQTSMYLCASSPYLTSGGLTDTQYFGPGTRLTVL.

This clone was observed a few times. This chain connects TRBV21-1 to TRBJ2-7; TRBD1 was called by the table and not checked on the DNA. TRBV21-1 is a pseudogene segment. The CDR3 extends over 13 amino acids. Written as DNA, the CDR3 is TGTGCCGGGGCGGCGCCCAGGCCCCTCGAGCAGTACTTC. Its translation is CAGAAPRPLEQYF.